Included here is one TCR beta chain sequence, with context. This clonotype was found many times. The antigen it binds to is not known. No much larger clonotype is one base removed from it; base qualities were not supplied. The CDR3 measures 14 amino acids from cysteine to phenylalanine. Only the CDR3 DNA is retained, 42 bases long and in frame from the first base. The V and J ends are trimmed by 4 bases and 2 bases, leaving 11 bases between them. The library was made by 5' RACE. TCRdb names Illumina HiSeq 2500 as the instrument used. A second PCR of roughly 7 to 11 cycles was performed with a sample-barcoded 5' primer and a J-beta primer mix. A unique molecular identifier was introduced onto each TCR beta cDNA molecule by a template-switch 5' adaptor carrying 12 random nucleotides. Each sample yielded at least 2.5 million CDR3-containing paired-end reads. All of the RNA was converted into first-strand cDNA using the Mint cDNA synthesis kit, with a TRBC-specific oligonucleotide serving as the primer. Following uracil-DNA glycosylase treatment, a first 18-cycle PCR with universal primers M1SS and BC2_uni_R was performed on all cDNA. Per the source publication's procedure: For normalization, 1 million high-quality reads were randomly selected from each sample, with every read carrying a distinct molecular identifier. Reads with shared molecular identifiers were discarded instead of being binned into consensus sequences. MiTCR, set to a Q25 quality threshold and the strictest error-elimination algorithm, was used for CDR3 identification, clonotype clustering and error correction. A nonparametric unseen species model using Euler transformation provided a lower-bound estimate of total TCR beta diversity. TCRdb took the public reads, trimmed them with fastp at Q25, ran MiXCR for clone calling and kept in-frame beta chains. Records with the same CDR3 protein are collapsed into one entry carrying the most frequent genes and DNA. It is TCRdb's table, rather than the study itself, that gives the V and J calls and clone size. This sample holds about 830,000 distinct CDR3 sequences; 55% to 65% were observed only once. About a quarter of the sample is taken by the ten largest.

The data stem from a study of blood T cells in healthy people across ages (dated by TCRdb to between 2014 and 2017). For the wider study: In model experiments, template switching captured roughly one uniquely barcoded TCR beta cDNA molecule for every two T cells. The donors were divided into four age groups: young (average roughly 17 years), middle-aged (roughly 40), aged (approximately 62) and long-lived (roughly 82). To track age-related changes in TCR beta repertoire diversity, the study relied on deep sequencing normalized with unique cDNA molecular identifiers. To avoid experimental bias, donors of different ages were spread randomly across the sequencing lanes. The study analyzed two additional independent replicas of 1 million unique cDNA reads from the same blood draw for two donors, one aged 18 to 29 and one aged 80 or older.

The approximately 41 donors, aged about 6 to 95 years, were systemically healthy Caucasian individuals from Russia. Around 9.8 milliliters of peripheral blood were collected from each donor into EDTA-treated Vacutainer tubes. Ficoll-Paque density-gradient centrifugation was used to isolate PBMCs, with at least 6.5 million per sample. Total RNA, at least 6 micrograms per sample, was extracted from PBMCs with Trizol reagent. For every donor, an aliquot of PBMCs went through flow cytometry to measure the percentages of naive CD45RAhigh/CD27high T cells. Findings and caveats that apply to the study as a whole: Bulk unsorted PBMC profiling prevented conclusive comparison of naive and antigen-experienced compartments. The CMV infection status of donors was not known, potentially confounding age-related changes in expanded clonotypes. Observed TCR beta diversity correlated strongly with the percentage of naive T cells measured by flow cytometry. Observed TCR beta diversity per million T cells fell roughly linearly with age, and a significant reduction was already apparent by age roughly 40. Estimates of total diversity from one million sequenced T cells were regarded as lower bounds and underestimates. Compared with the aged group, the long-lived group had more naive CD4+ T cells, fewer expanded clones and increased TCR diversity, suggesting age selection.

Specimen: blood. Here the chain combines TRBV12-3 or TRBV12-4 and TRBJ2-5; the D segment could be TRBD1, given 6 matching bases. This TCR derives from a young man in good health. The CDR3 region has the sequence CASSSGTFQETQYF. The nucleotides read TGTGCCAGCAGTTCCGGGACATTTCAAGAGACCCAGTACTTC.